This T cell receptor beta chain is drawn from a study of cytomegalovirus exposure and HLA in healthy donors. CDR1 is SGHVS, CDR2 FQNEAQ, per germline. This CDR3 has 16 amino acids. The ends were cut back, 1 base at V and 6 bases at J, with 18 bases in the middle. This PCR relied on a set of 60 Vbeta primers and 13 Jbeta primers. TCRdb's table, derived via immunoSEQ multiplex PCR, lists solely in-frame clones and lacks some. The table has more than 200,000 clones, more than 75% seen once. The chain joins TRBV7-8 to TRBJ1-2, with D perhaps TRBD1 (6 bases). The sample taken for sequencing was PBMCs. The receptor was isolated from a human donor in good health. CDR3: CASSLEVGHGQNGYTF. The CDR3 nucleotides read TGTGCCAGCAGCTTAGAGGTGGGACACGGACAGAATGGCTACACCTTC.